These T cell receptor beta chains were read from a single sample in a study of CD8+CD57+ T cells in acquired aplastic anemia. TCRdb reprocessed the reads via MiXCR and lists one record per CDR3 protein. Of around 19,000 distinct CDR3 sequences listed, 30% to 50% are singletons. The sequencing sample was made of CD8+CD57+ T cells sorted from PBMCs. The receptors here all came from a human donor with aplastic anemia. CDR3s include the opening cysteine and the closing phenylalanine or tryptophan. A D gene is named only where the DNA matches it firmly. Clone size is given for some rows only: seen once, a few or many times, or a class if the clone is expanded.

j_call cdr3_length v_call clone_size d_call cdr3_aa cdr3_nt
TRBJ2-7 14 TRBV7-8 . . CASSHRDRYYEQYF TGTGCCAGCAGCCATCGGGATCGTTACTACGAGCAGTACTTC
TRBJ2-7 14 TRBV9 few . CASSVRPGGSEQYF TGTGCCAGCAGCGTACGTCCCGGGGGCAGCGAGCAGTACTTC
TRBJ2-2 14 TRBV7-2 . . CASSLGTNTGVLFF TGTGCCAGCAGCTTGGGGACAAACACCGGGGTGCTGTTTTTT
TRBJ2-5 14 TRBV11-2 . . CASSYRTLQETQYF TGTGCCAGCAGCTACCGGACTCTCCAAGAGACCCAGTACTTC
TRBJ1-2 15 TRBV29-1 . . CSVDNPTGQRDGYTF TGCAGCGTTGATAATCCGACAGGCCAAAGAGATGGCTACACCTTC
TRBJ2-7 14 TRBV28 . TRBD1 CASSLWDRGPEQYF TGTGCCAGCAGTTTATGGGACAGGGGGCCCGAGCAGTACTTC
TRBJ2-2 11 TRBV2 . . CARKEAGELFF TGTGCCAGGAAAGAGGCCGGGGAGCTGTTTTTT
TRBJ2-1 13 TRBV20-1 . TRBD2 CSAGLAGVNEQFF TGCAGTGCTGGACTAGCGGGAGTAAATGAGCAGTTCTTC
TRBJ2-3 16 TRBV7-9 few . CASSLGGTRGTDTQYF TGTGCCAGCAGCTTAGGCGGGACGCGGGGCACAGATACGCAGTATTTT
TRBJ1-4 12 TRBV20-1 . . CSAFAENEKLFF TGCAGTGCCTTCGCCGAGAATGAAAAACTGTTTTTT
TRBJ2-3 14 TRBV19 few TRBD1 CASSRQGYTDTQYF TGTGCCAGTAGTAGACAGGGCTACACAGATACGCAGTATTTT
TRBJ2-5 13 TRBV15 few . CATSRDTQETQYF TGTGCCACCAGCAGAGATACCCAAGAGACCCAGTACTTC
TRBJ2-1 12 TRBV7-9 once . CASSSGSNEQFF TGTGCCAGCAGCTCCGGCAGCAATGAGCAGTTCTTC
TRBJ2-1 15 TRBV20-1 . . CSAREAWGGGNEQFF TGCAGTGCTAGAGAGGCGTGGGGTGGGGGTAATGAGCAGTTCTTC
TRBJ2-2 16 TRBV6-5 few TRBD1 CASSQQGARYSGELFF TGTGCCAGCAGTCAACAGGGGGCCCGATATTCCGGGGAGCTGTTTTTT
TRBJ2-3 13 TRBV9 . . CASSVGGTDTQYF TGTGCCAGCAGCGTCGGGGGCACAGATACGCAGTATTTT
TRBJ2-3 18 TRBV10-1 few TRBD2 CASSESGASGGRTDTQYF TGCGCCAGCAGTGAGTCCGGGGCTAGCGGGGGGCGGACAGATACGCAGTATTTT
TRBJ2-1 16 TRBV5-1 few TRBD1 CASSLDRGVGYNKQFF TGCGCCAGCAGCTTGGACAGGGGAGTGGGATACAATAAGCAGTTCTTC
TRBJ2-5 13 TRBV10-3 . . CAISGTEQETQYF TGTGCCATCAGTGGGACTGAGCAAGAGACCCAGTACTTC
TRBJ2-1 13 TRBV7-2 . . CASSWGLDTEQFF TGTGCCAGCAGCTGGGGTCTCGACACTGAGCAGTTCTTC
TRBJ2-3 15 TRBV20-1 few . CSARDYEGSTDTQYF TGCAGTGCTAGAGATTACGAGGGGAGCACAGATACGCAGTATTTT
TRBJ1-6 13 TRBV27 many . CASSLLPGSPLHF TGTGCCAGCAGTTTATTGCCGGGTTCACCCCTCCACTTT
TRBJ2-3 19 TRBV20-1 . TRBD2 CSARDPPVTGTRRSDTQYF TGCAGTGCTAGAGATCCCCCCGTTACCGGGACTAGGAGATCGGATACGCAGTATTTT
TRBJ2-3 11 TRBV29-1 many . CSVVQADTQYF TGCAGCGTTGTCCAGGCAGATACGCAGTATTTT
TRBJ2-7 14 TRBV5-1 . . CASSFESQSYEQYF TGCGCCAGCAGCTTCGAATCACAGTCCTACGAGCAGTACTTC
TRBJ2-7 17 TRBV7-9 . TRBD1 CASSFKSGTGVPYEQYF TGTGCCAGCAGCTTCAAATCCGGGACAGGGGTTCCCTACGAGCAGTACTTC
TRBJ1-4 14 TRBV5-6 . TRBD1 CASSLGGQTEKLFF TGTGCCAGCAGCTTAGGGGGACAGACTGAAAAACTGTTTTTT
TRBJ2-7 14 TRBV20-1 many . CSATLRRGQGEQYF TGCAGTGCCACCTTGCGGCGCGGGCAGGGCGAGCAGTACTTC
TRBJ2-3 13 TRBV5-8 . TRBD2 CASSRGVTDTQYF TGTGCCAGCAGCCGGGGGGTCACAGATACGCAGTATTTT
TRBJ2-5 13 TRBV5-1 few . CASSPRVGETQYF TGCGCCAGCAGCCCAAGGGTGGGCGAGACCCAGTACTTC
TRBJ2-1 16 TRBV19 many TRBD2 CASSIHSSGGWNEQFF TGTGCCAGTAGTATCCATTCGAGCGGGGGGTGGAATGAGCAGTTCTTC
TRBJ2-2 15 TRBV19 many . CASSTSIGGTGELFF TGTGCCAGTAGCACCTCAATTGGGGGAACCGGGGAGCTGTTTTTT
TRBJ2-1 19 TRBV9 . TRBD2 CASSGSPGTSGSSYNEQFF TGTGCCAGCAGCGGCTCGCCCGGGACTAGCGGGAGTTCCTACAATGAGCAGTTCTTC
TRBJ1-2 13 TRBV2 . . CAGSPGGVRGYTF TGTGCCGGCAGCCCCGGGGGGGTGAGAGGCTACACCTTC
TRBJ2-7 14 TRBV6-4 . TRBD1 CASSDLDRGYEQYF TGTGCCAGCAGTGACTTGGACAGGGGCTACGAGCAGTACTTC
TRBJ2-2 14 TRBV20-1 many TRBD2 CSAYLRTSTGELFF TGCAGTGCTTACCTCAGGACTAGCACCGGGGAGCTGTTTTTT
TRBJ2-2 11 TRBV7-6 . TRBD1 CASSLGTGLFF TGTGCCAGCAGCTTGGGGACAGGGCTGTTTTTT
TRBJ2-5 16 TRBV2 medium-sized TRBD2 CASSGTSGATLGTQYF TGTGCCAGCAGTGGGACTAGCGGGGCTACACTTGGGACCCAGTACTTC
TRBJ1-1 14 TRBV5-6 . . CASSLGGGSTEAFF TGTGCCAGCAGCTTGGGAGGGGGGAGCACTGAAGCTTTCTTT
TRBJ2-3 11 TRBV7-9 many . CASSITDTQYF TGTGCCAGCAGCATTACAGATACGCAGTATTTT